Shown below are 32 T cell receptor beta chains from a single sample sequenced in a study of blood T cell repertoires in COVID-19. TCRdb's table, derived via immunoSEQ multiplex PCR, lists solely in-frame clones and lacks some. The data show around 140,000 clones, with about 83% seen just once and 16% held by the top ten. Sequenced: peripheral blood. The source is a man in his fifties with acute or convalescent COVID-19.

This clone was picked up a small number of times. The chain has TRBV19 and TRBJ1-4; TRBD1 matches 8 bases. Germline lookup yields CDR1 LNHDA and CDR2 SQIVND (reference sequence). There are 16 residues in the CDR3. J gave up 0 bases and V 10 bases, and 10 bases lay outside the gene matches. The CDR3 DNA sequence: TGTGCCACTCGAAGACAGGGGCTTGCAACTAATGAAAAACTGTTTTTT. Residues: CATRRQGLATNEKLFF.

The CDR3 region has the DNA TGTGCCAGTAGTACAGGGTACTATGAGCAGTTCTTC. Its translation: CASSTGYYEQFF. The chain is built from TRBV2 and TRBJ2-1, with TRBD1 as a possible D gene (6 bases). The CDR3 extends over 12 amino acids. Deletions cut 9 bases from V and 8 bases from J, with 14 bases between. Germline V gene data show CDR1 as SNHLY and CDR2 as FYNNEI.

The chain recombines TRBV5-1 with TRBJ1-2; D remains ambiguous. Germline CDR1 is SGHRS and CDR2 is YFSETQ. Trimming cost V 4 bases and J 8 bases, with 9 bases left between them. The CDR3 has 11 residues. The CDR3 protein is CASSLIGGYTF. DNA of the CDR3: TGCGCCAGCAGCCTCATCGGGGGCTACACCTTC.

V gene TRBV30 combines with J gene TRBJ2-3, with 10 bases lining up with TRBD1. From germline, CDR1 is GTSNPN and CDR2 SVGIG (reference sequence). CDR3 size: 12 residues. V trimming: 8 bases; J trimming: 1 base; junction bases outside the gene matches: 0. The CDR3 bases are TGTGCCGGGACAGGGGGCACAGATACGCAGTATTTT. Translated: CAGTGGTDTQYF.

The chain carries TRBV7-3 and TRBJ2-3; 7 bases agree with TRBD2. The V gene's germline CDR1 is SGHTA and CDR2 FQGTGA. This CDR3 has 16 residues. J lost 3 bases, V lost 2 bases, and 8 bases had no gene match. The CDR3 coding sequence is TGTGCCAGCAGCTTAGAGGGTATCGGGGGGACAGATACGCAGTATTTT. Its protein is CASSLEGIGGTDTQYF.

The chain combines TRBV2 with TRBJ1-5; tentative D call: TRBD1 (6 bases). The V gene lost 5 bases and the J gene lost 3 bases, with 8 bases spanning the gap. CDR1 is SNHLY, CDR2 FYNNEI, per germline. This CDR3 region has 13 residues. The CDR3 region has the DNA TGTGCCAGCAGTAAGGGGGACAATCAGCCCCAGCATTTT. It codes for CASSKGDNQPQHF.

V usage is TRBV19 and J usage is TRBJ2-1, with 8 bases aligning to TRBD1. CDR3 length: 13 residues. Unmatched junction bases numbered 8, after V lost 8 bases and J lost 8 bases. Germline CDR1 LNHDA, CDR2 SQIVND (reference sequence). The DNA for the CDR3 is TGTGCCAGTGGAGGGACAGGAGGGTATGAGCAGTTCTTC. Encoded protein: CASGGTGGYEQFF. The full variable domain, completed using reference TRBV19 and TRBJ2-1, is DGGITQSPKYLFRKEGQNVTLSCEQNLNHDAMYWYRQDPGQGLRLIYYSQIVNDFQKGDIAEGYSVSREKKESFPLTVTSAQKNPTAFYLCASGGTGGYEQFFGPGTRLTVL.

This clone has just a few counts. The chain combines TRBV25-1 with TRBJ1-3; 11 bases are a match to TRBD1. The length of the CDR3 is 16 residues. Germline V lookup: CDR1 MGHDK, CDR2 SYGVNS. V gave up 5 bases and J gave up 4 bases; unmatched junction bases: 7. The CDR3 region has the DNA TGTGCCAGCAGTCGAAGGACAGGGGGCTTCGGAAACACCATATATTTT. Protein product: CASSRRTGGFGNTIYF.

This rearrangement joins TRBV6-1 to TRBJ2-7, with 9 bases that match TRBD1. CDR1 is MNHNS and CDR2 is SASEGT in the germline V gene. CDR3 length equals 13 residues. With V trimmed by 3 bases and J by 5 bases, 2 bases remained unmatched. The CDR3: CASSDTGGNEQYV. The CDR3 nucleotides read TGTGCCAGCAGTGATACAGGGGGCAACGAGCAGTACGTC.

V usage is TRBV2 and J usage is TRBJ1-6; 8 bases are a match to TRBD1. This CDR3 has 15 residues. Germline V gene lookup returns CDR1 SNHLY and CDR2 FYNNEI. V lost 5 bases to trimming and J lost 7 bases; unmatched junction nucleotides: 7. CDR3 nucleotides: TGTGCCAGCAGTTCACAGGGGGTAGGCAATTCACCCCTCCACTTT. Translation: CASSSQGVGNSPLHF.

V and J are TRBV7-9 and TRBJ1-4, with TRBD1 identical over 9 bases. Losses at the gene ends were 4 bases for V and 6 bases for J; bases not matched to a gene: 3. The CDR3 sequence is 14 residues long. Germline lookup yields CDR1 SEHNR and CDR2 FQNEAQ (reference sequence). This CDR3 is CASSSWTGDEKLFF. In DNA, the CDR3 is TGTGCCAGCAGCTCGTGGACAGGGGATGAAAAACTGTTTTTT.

The chain recombines TRBV7-8 with TRBJ1-6; the match to TRBD1 covers 10 bases. Germline CDR1 is SGHVS and CDR2 is FQNEAQ. V shed 8 bases, J shed 7 bases, and the junction held 5 bases outside the gene matches. The CDR3 is 14 residues long. The CDR3 bases are TGTGCCAGCGAAGGGACAGGGGACAATTCACCCCTCCACTTT. It is translated as CASEGTGDNSPLHF.

This clone was seen once. This chain connects TRBV30 to TRBJ1-2; the match to TRBD1 covers 7 bases. CDR1 is GTSNPN and CDR2 is SVGIG in the germline V gene (reference sequence). Trimming at V came to 1 base and at J to 8 bases, leaving 7 bases not matched to a gene. This CDR3 is 13 amino acids long. CDR3 sequence reads: CAWSADRDSGYTF. Written as DNA, the CDR3 is TGTGCCTGGAGTGCAGACAGGGACTCCGGCTACACCTTC.

This chain joins TRBV11-2 and TRBJ1-3; D uncertain. Trimming left V 1 base short and J 0 bases short, with 13 bases between. Looked up from germline, CDR1 is SGHAT and CDR2 is FQNNGV. The CDR3 contains 17 residues. The CDR3 loop is CASSLGESGSSGNTIYF. CDR3 sequence (DNA): TGTGCCAGCAGCTTAGGCGAGTCAGGTTCCTCTGGAAACACCATATATTTT.

The rearrangement uses TRBV28 and TRBJ2-5, with TRBD2 identical over 11 bases. CDR1 and CDR2 from the germline V gene are MDHEN and SYDVKM. The J segment lost 5 bases and the V segment lost 7 bases, leaving 21 bases of the junction unmatched. This CDR3 has 19 residues. The CDR3 loop reads CASTSLTGLAANSGETQYF. The CDR3 bases are TGTGCCAGCACCTCCCTGACGGGACTAGCGGCAAATTCGGGGGAGACCCAGTACTTC.

CDR3 bases: TGTGCCAGCAGCTTGGGAGGACAGGGGGCGAAATCACCCCTCCACTTT. Its translation: CASSLGGQGAKSPLHF. This chain links TRBV7-9 with TRBJ1-6; 11 bases align to TRBD1. The CDR3 totals 16 residues. The trim removed 3 bases at V and 10 bases at J, leaving 8 bases unmatched. Germline CDR1 SEHNR, CDR2 FQNEAQ (reference sequence). The entire variable domain, with the rest obtained from reference TRBV7-9 and TRBJ1-6, is as follows: DTGVSQNPRHKITKRGQNVTFRCDPISEHNRLYWYRQTLGQGPEFLTYFQNEAQLEKSRLLSDRFSAERPKGSFSTLEIQRTEQGDSAMYLCASSLGGQGAKSPLHFGNGTRLTVT.

CDR3 region: CASSYGTGGHEQYV. For the CDR3, the DNA is TGTGCCAGCAGTTACGGGACAGGGGGGCACGAGCAGTACGTC. The rearrangement uses TRBV6-6 and TRBJ2-7; TRBD1 agrees at 11 bases. J gave up 5 bases and V 2 bases, and 2 bases lay outside the gene matches. The CDR3 spans 14 residues. Per germline, CDR1 MNHNY and CDR2 SVGAGI (reference sequence).

This clone came up a few times. The chain couples TRBV11-2 to TRBJ2-1, with 7 bases identical to TRBD1. CDR3 length: 17 amino acids. V shed 5 bases, J shed 5 bases, and the junction held 15 bases outside the gene matches. CDR1 SGHAT and CDR2 FQNNGV come from the germline V gene. This CDR3 reads CASSGWGNRDRDNEQFF. DNA for the CDR3: TGTGCCAGCAGCGGCTGGGGGAATCGGGACAGAGACAATGAGCAGTTCTTC.

The chain carries TRBV9 and TRBJ2-7; a possible D gene is TRBD2 (7 bases). This CDR3 is 13 amino acids long. CDR1 SGDLS and CDR2 YYNGEE come from the germline V gene. With 0 bases removed from V and 10 bases from J, the gap between germline ends came to 14 bases. The CDR3 nucleotides read TGTGCCAGCAGCGTAGACTCGGGGGGACAACAGTACTTC. Amino acid sequence: CASSVDSGGQQYF. Together with reference TRBV9 and TRBJ2-7, the CDR3 gives the full variable domain: DSGVTQTPKHLITATGQRVTLRCSPRSGDLSVYWYQQSLDQGLQFLIQYYNGEERAKGNILERFSAQQFPDLHSELNLSSLELGDSALYFCASSVDSGGQQYFGPGTRLTVT.

This clone was counted many times. This chain links TRBV5-4 with TRBJ1-3; D gene ambiguous. Deletions cut 3 bases from V and 6 bases from J, with 4 bases between. The germline V gene encodes CDR1 SGHNT and CDR2 YYREEE (reference sequence). This CDR3 has 11 amino acids. The CDR3 coding sequence is TGTGCCAGCAGCTATCAAAACACCATATATTTT. This sequence encodes CASSYQNTIYF.

The chain couples TRBV3-1 (or the pseudogene TRBV3-2) to TRBJ2-3, with 10 nucleotides matching TRBD2. The ends lost 1 base at V and 3 bases at J; junction bases unmatched: 1. The CDR3 runs to 15 residues. Germline loops: CDR1 LGHDT, CDR2 YNNKEL (reference sequence). The CDR3 sequence is CASSQGTSGTDTQYF. Written as DNA, the CDR3 is TGTGCCAGCAGCCAAGGGACTAGCGGTACAGATACGCAGTATTTT.

This clone showed up many times. The V call is TRBV19, the J call TRBJ1-4; D remains unclear. Germline V gene sequence: CDR1 LNHDA, CDR2 SQIVND (reference sequence). The V and J ends lost 3 bases and 7 bases respectively, with 15 bases between them. The CDR3 is made up of 15 amino acids. The CDR3 DNA reads TGTGCCAGTAGTATGGCGGGGATGGCTGTTGAAAAACTGTTTTTT. Encoded protein: CASSMAGMAVEKLFF.

The CDR3 loop is CASSVAWDISGNTIYF. CDR3 coding DNA: TGTGCCAGCAGCGTAGCTTGGGACATCTCTGGAAACACCATATATTTT. This rearrangement joins TRBV9 to TRBJ1-3; D perhaps matches TRBD1 (6 bases). CDR3 length equals 16 residues. The germline V and J ends were trimmed by 0 bases and 0 bases, with 10 bases remaining between them. Germline values: CDR1 SGDLS, CDR2 YYNGEE.

The V call is TRBV21-1, the J call TRBJ2-3; TRBD2 is the table's D call and was not checked against the DNA. TRBV21-1 is recorded as a pseudogene. This CDR3 contains 19 residues. The CDR3: CASSKGECRRRSGTDTQYF. The CDR3 DNA follows: TGTGCCAGCAGCAAAGGTGAATGCCGACGGAGGAGCGGCACAGATACGCAGTATTTT.

This sequence joins TRBV2 and TRBJ2-3, with D tentatively TRBD1 (6 bases). Trimming removed 8 bases at V and 8 bases at J, with 20 bases between. CDR3 size: 14 residues. Looked up from germline, CDR1 is SNHLY and CDR2 is FYNNEI. The CDR3 DNA reads as TGTGCCAGCTCCCCAACCGGACAGCGCGGTACGCAGTATTTT. Its protein is CASSPTGQRGTQYF.

The rearrangement joins TRBV2 to TRBJ2-3, with 9 bases fitting TRBD2. Germline values: CDR1 SNHLY, CDR2 FYNNEI. The CDR3 extends over 16 amino acids. V shed 7 bases, J shed 6 bases, and the junction held 14 bases outside the gene matches. The CDR3 spells CASKGGAGGPGDTQYF. The CDR3 nucleotides are TGTGCCAGCAAGGGGGGCGCGGGGGGGCCAGGTGATACGCAGTATTTT. The variable domain in full, completed from reference TRBV2 and TRBJ2-3, reads EPEVTQTPSHQVTQMGQEVILRCVPISNHLYFYWYRQILGQKVEFLVSFYNNEISEKSEIFDDQFSVERPDGSNFTLKIRSTKLEDSAMYFCASKGGAGGPGDTQYFGPGTRLTVL.

The chain is built from TRBV3-1 (or the pseudogene TRBV3-2) and TRBJ2-2; TRBD2 agrees at 8 bases. The CDR3 consists of 18 residues. With 3 bases clipped from V and 7 bases from J, the junction kept 16 bases outside the gene matches. Germline lookup yields CDR1 LGHDT and CDR2 YNNKEL (reference sequence). The CDR3 protein is CASSQRSKTGGPGGELFF. The CDR3 DNA is TGTGCCAGCAGCCAGAGGTCGAAAACGGGGGGGCCCGGCGGGGAGCTGTTTTTT.

This chain connects TRBV9 to TRBJ2-3; TRBD2 is a possible D gene (6 bases). Trimming cost V 4 bases and J 6 bases, with 12 bases left between them. This CDR3 spans 13 amino acids. Germline assignment: CDR1 SGDLS and CDR2 YYNGEE. CDR3 region: CASSLSSGDTQYF. CDR3 coding DNA: TGTGCCAGCAGCCTCTCGAGCGGGGATACGCAGTATTTT.

The J gene is TRBJ2-5, the V gene TRBV10-1, with 8 positions matching TRBD2. J lost 1 base, V lost 0 bases, and 4 bases had no gene match. This CDR3 contains 16 residues. CDR1 WNHNN and CDR2 SYGVQD come from the germline V gene (reference sequence). The CDR3 DNA reads as TGCGCCAGCAGTGAGTCGACCGGGGGGGGCCAAGAGACCCAGTACTTC. It is translated as CASSESTGGGQETQYF.

The chain has TRBV11-2 and TRBJ2-1, with 7 nucleotides matching TRBD2. After removal of 6 bases from V and 6 bases from J, the junction contained 2 bases not matched to a gene. CDR1 and CDR2 from the germline V gene are SGHAT and FQNNGV. The CDR3 is 12 amino acids. In DNA form, the CDR3 reads TGTGCCAGCAGTCCTAGCGGCAATGAGCAGTTCTTC. This codes for CASSPSGNEQFF.

V usage is TRBV9 and J usage is TRBJ2-1, with 11 bases aligning to TRBD2. The CDR3 has 21 residues. Germline-derived CDR1 and CDR2 are SGDLS and YYNGEE. The ends lost 4 bases at V and 6 bases at J; junction bases unmatched: 24. CDR3 sequence: CASSPKGLAGGTSTRINEQFF. CDR3 bases: TGTGCCAGCAGCCCAAAGGGGCTAGCGGGGGGCACGTCCACCCGTATCAATGAGCAGTTCTTC.

The rearrangement joins TRBV5-4 to TRBJ2-5; perhaps TRBD2 as D (6 bases). Germline lookup yields CDR1 SGHNT and CDR2 YYREEE (reference sequence). V was clipped by 3 bases and J by 2 bases, with 17 bases between them. The CDR3 totals 16 residues. CDR3 sequence reads: CASSSGSATRQETQYF. In DNA form, the CDR3 reads TGTGCCAGCAGCTCCGGGAGCGCGACCAGACAAGAGACCCAGTACTTC.